This T cell receptor (beta chain) came from a study of T cell responses to AZD1222 COVID-19 vaccine. General study points: Two AZD1222 doses significantly raised spike-specific TCR breadth and depth over controls. At 160-218 and 743-854, vaccine-associated CD4 TCRs were dominant, and they spanned spike.

Concerning this clone: What it binds is unknown.

Sequencing was performed with immunoSEQ multiplex PCR; in TCRdb, only in-frame clones are kept and a portion is missing. Counted here are more than 80,000 clones, roughly 90% occurring once; the ten biggest clones make up approximately 5%. The source of this sequence is an adult in good health. The sequences come from peripheral blood, collected on day 0 of AZD1222 vaccination.

CDR3 sequence: CASSIGGAKMQPQHF. In DNA form, the CDR3 reads TGTGCCAGTAGTATAGGGGGCGCGAAAATGCAGCCCCAGCATTTT. This chain connects TRBV19 to TRBJ1-5; tentative D call: TRBD1 (5 bases). This CDR3 contains 15 residues. The V gene lost 1 base and the J gene lost 7 bases, with 14 bases spanning the gap. Germline lookup yields CDR1 LNHDA and CDR2 SQIVND (reference sequence). Full variable domain (rest looked up from reference TRBV19 and TRBJ1-5): DGGITQSPKYLFRKEGQNVTLSCEQNLNHDAMYWYRQDPGQGLRLIYYSQIVNDFQKGDIAEGYSVSREKKESFPLTVTSAQKNPTAFYLCASSIGGAKMQPQHFGDGTRLSIL.